This entry is about one TCR beta chain. Its matching antigen is unknown. This record belongs to a study of T cell repertoires in cytomegalovirus infection. Study-level information: Recently described HLA-C-restricted plus well-studied HLA-B-restricted CMV epitopes were used. The public TCR beta signatures pointed to both CMV infection and matching HLA type. General study points: CMV-specific HLA-C-restricted TCR beta clonotypes dominated the ex vivo response. CMV carriers having the relevant HLA were flagged by cumulative public TCR beta family frequency.

A single record per CDR3 protein comes from TCRdb applying MiXCR to the reads. The sample has roughly 120,000 distinct CDR3 sequences; around 30% are singletons. Between the trimmed V and J ends, which lost 0 bases and 7 bases, there was a span of 8 bases. CDR1 and CDR2 from the germline V gene are SGHKS and YYEKEE (reference sequence). This CDR3 is 14 amino acids long. The rearrangement links TRBV5-5 to TRBJ1-6, with D uncertain. Source: CD8+ T cells from cultured PBMCs, taken from culture after CMV antigen stimulation. The source of this sequence is a human donor in good health (CMV status not recorded). Some clones in this sample may be carry-over from other donors' samples. The CDR3 spells CASSLVSLNSPLHF. In DNA, the CDR3 is TGTGCCAGCAGCTTGGTTTCGTTGAATTCACCCCTCCACTTT.